A single T cell receptor (beta chain) is shown here with its context. Its binding antigen is unknown. Base qualities are not at hand, and no much larger clone is one base apart. The cohort comprised around 700 healthy bone marrow donors. At the time of sampling, every cohort member was nominally healthy, though immune exposures that went unrecorded were likely present. The donor tested CMV seropositive, placing the donor among the 289 seropositive members of the cohort. A peripheral blood sample was provided by each donor, and peripheral blood mononuclear cells were used for TCR beta sequencing. The Qiagen DNeasy Blood Extraction Kit was used to extract genomic DNA from the blood cell samples. These data belong to a study of cytomegalovirus exposure and HLA in healthy donors (dated by TCRdb to about 2017). About the investigation overall: An earlier analysis of some 600 of the donors reported 276 Gb of sequence data and 100 million to 120 million unique TCR beta sequences obtained from roughly 180 million T cells. An early release that covered 500 to 800 HLA-typed donors contained about 290 gigabases of sequencing data and around 85 million unique TCR sequences. The genetic ancestry cluster associated with self-reported Caucasian donors included 80% to 90% of the 398 genotyped donors. The study was designed to test whether signatures of past pathogen exposure could be identified by cataloging public T cell receptors. The T cell repertoires of roughly 660 subjects were profiled by immunosequencing and related to cytomegalovirus serostatus. Along with the approximately 670-subject first cohort, a separate validation cohort of roughly 110 different subjects was used. To predict cytomegalovirus infection status, the study brought together high-throughput TCR immunosequencing, statistical association of individual TCRs with disease status, and machine learning. In a later analysis, previously published TCR beta repertoires from about 640 donors were re-analyzed and high-resolution HLA genotyping was added so that TCR occurrence patterns could be studied. The later analysis used no new phenotypic data to find candidate immune exposures, relying instead on TCR beta sequences and their occurrence across donors. An earlier analysis of 500 to 650 of the donors applied high-throughput TCR beta sequencing to assess whether each TCR beta V gene segment acted as functional or pseudogenic. Donor age, sex, ethnicity and CMV serostatus were compiled together with the repertoire data. Genome-wide SNP genotypes for about 60% of the roughly 670 donors were used in a later genetic analysis, which treated that subset as a discovery cohort. All discovery cohort repertoires had been generated using a single sequencing platform. Both class I and class II loci were covered by HLA typing, at four-digit resolution. Typing coverage differed by locus: A, B, C, DRB1 and DQB1 were typed in roughly 620-630 donors, DQA1 in 500 to 550, DPA1 in approximately 600, and DPB1 in just under 490. Because of strong linkage in the cohort, four or five DR-DQ haplotypes were treated as single units for association and clustering. Among some 400 genotyped donors of the cohort, an average of around 250,000 unique TCR beta nucleotide sequences was sequenced per donor, of which approximately 19% were non-productive. The investigation overall reported the following: In an earlier analysis of roughly 500 of the donors, most TCR beta V segments appeared in productive rearrangements about 90% or about 30% of the time, broadly matching IMGT annotations. The classifier was reported to diagnose cytomegalovirus status with high specificity and sensitivity in both the original cohort and the validation cohort. When HLA alleles, especially DR and DQ, strongly co-occurred, attributing TCR associations to individual alleles was difficult. The earlier analysis of approximately 560 of the donors excluded roughly 17 rarely observed V segments, including chromosome 9 orphons, because counts were too low. A further reported finding was that TCR beta sequences accurately predicted the HLA-A and HLA-B alleles for most subjects in the first cohort. In a later analysis, TCR association rates were found to vary across HLA loci, with the most associated TCRs seen for DRB1 alleles and the fewest for HLA-C alleles. A later analysis associated about 17,000 TCR beta sequences with specific HLA alleles at a false discovery rate of 0.05. The authors suggested that the approach could potentially be generalized to other disease states and immunological phenotypes. Most TCR sequences were seen in very few donors, while some public TCRs were found in many individuals. A cluster of highly shared sequence variants was judged likely to be a technical artifact of the sequencing pipeline. A later analysis reported that several top co-occurrence clusters appeared linked to parvovirus B19, influenza, CMV and Epstein-Barr virus. The presence/absence analyses assumed that sequencing depth was roughly uniform across donors, and that assumption may not be true. Correlated functional status among segregating V segments might be attributable to linkage disequilibrium, but an unknown experimental factor could not be ruled out. Compared with equally common non-associated chains, HLA-associated TCR beta chains in a later analysis were more clonally expanded and had lower generation probabilities. V-gene and J-gene trimming of TCR beta chains was associated with a missense DCLRE1C variant in a later genetic analysis, and the association was replicated in an independent cohort. For the cohort, immune exposure information was limited to CMV serostatus. In the study, around 160 TCR beta chains were listed as associated with cytomegalovirus. Most CMV-associated TCR beta chains appeared to be HLA-restricted in a later analysis, and the HLA associations seemed to be driven largely by CMV exposure. The 87-base-pair reads could not distinguish some IMGT-functional V segments, including TRBV6-2 and TRBV6-3, so those segments were excluded. Because HLA typing was unavailable for some donors at each locus, only the typed subset was used in association tests. In this cohort, only TCR beta chains were sequenced, and detectable features were limited by the absence of alpha or paired-chain data. In a later genetic analysis, fewer N-insertions in productive TCRs were reported among donors in an Asian-associated ancestry cluster than the 666-donor mean. A few of the identified cytomegalovirus-associated TCR beta chains were confirmed in vitro to be specific for cytomegalovirus antigens.

Library preparation used the immunoSEQ multiplex PCR assay. For the multiplex PCR, a mixture combining 60 forward primers for TCR Vbeta segments and 13 reverse primers for TCR Jbeta segments was used. A multiplex PCR assay on genomic DNA amplified the CDR3 region of rearranged TCR beta genes. Amplified TCR beta libraries were sequenced as 87-base-pair reads on the Illumina HiSeq System. The original pipeline was this. A later analysis tallied 70 million to 100 million unique TCR beta chains across the 666 repertoires, and some 10 million of those chains were shared by two or more donors. Raw reads were error-corrected and collapsed into unique sequences by a nearest-neighbor algorithm in which closely related sequences were merged to remove PCR and sequencing errors. V, D and J gene segments were assigned by aligning CDR3 sequences to IMGT reference sequences. For a sequence to be retained, a match of at least six nucleotides to both a V gene segment and a J gene segment was required. Rearrangements were called productive when the CDR3 lacked stop codons and stayed in frame with V and J; all others were non-productive. Following IMGT convention, CDR3 was defined as the stretch from the second conserved V-encoded cysteine up to the conserved J-encoded phenylalanine. In an earlier analysis of more than 550 of the donors, sequences lacking an unambiguous match to a single V gene segment were excluded. In an earlier analysis of approximately 560 of the donors, a V segment was called functional when productive rearrangements were above 56.7%, and segregating when the standard deviation between donors exceeded 5%. A statistical classification framework was built to diagnose cytomegalovirus status from the catalog of TCR beta chain sequences. In a later analysis, V and J genes were assigned by comparing TCR nucleotide sequences against IMGT/GENE-DB human TR gene sequences. Using the TCRdist pipeline, a later analysis assigned CDR3 sequences along with most-parsimonious VDJ recombination scenarios. In a later analysis, every TCR beta chain was defined by the combination of its CDR3 amino acid sequence and its V-gene family, and reads without a unique V-gene family were dropped. A later analysis removed several hundred highly shared, low-generation-probability nucleotide sequences to deal with suspected cross-contamination and a sequencing artifact. For each public chain, a later analysis derived a clonal expansion index from normalized ranks of inferred template counts within each repertoire. Generation probabilities in a later analysis came from a VDJ recombination model fitted to out-of-frame rearrangements, and those results were checked against IGoR. Hypergeometric tests were used in a later analysis to score TCR-TCR, TCR-HLA and TCR-CMV co-occurrence, with a repertoire-size bias correction applied to the TCR pairs. In a later analysis, false discovery rates were estimated by permuting HLA or CMV assignments 20 times. In a later analysis, co-occurring TCRs were grouped with DBSCAN, and TCRdist sequence similarity was added when clustering was performed within HLA-allele-positive subsets. Repertoires with fewer than 30,000 or more than 120,000 public chains were left out of co-occurrence clustering, as were five repertoires with anomalous nucleotide sharing. Sourced from immuneACCESS, this table was stored by TCRdb with only in-frame sequences that have V and J called. A share of the clones is absent; for the studies checked, an unresolved V gene accounts for under half, and the remainder has no known explanation. The DNA was the basis for D and trimming; V, J and clone size are from that table. The sample table lists 140,000 to 150,000 clones, more than 80% of them with a count of one. Roughly 4.3% of the sample belongs to the ten largest clones.

Including the terminal cysteine and phenylalanine, the CDR3 comprises 13 residues. The retained sequence is limited to the CDR3, 39 bases, with the frame set at the first base. V loses 4 bases, J loses 2 bases, and the germline ends lie 8 bases apart. CDR1 LGHNA and CDR2 YNFKEQ are derived from the germline V gene. The rearrangement combines TRBV4-2 with TRBJ1-2; no D segment can be confidently identified. Sequenced material: PBMCs. The TCR originated in a woman aged 40 to 50 in good health and CMV-seropositive. The DNA sequence is given as TGTGCCAGCAGCCCTACCCGGAACTATGGCTACACCTTC. Its translation is CASSPTRNYGYTF.